This record concerns one TCR beta chain sequence. Antigen unknown. This entry belongs to a study of regulatory dendritic cells for organ transplantation. Method: immunoSEQ multiplex PCR; TCRdb's copy keeps in-frame clones and lacks some. The table shows roughly 30,000 clones, with approximately 86% occurring only once. The CDR3 has 14 residues. The germline CDR1 and CDR2 sequences are SGHDN and FVKESK. V lost 5 bases, J lost 4 bases, and 11 bases lay in between. Overall study results and limits: Naive T cells showed high diversity, memory cells less, memory CD8+ least. Mature dendritic cells appeared to drive more memory CD8+ clonal expansion than regulatory ones.

This receptor was obtained from a human donor in good health. The sample consisted of naive CD8+ T cells from blood. Stated subset: CD45RA+ naive T cells. This chain connects TRBV14 to TRBJ2-2; a weak D match, TRBD2 (5 bases). The CDR3: CASSWGRGTGELFF. CDR3 DNA sequence: TGTGCCAGCAGCTGGGGTCGGGGCACCGGGGAGCTGTTTTTT.